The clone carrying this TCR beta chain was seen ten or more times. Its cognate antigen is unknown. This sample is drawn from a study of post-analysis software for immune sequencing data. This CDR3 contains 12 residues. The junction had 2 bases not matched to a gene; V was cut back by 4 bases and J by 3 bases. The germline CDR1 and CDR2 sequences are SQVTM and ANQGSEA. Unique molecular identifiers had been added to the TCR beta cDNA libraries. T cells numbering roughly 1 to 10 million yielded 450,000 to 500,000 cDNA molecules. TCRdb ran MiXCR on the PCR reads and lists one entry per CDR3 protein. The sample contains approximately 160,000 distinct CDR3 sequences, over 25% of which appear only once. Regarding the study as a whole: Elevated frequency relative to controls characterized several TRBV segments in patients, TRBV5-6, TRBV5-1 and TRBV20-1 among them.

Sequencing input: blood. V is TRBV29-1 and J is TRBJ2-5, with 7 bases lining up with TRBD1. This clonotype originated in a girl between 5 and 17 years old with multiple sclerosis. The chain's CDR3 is CSVGDRKETQYF. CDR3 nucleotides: TGCAGCGTTGGGGACAGAAAAGAGACCCAGTACTTC.